This TCR beta chain is from a study of blood T cell repertoires in COVID-19. Overall study context: Samples representing acute and convalescent COVID-19 were sourced from the United States, Italy and Spain. T cells, B-cell-depleted T cells, or PBMCs provided the cDNA or gDNA that served as material.

After removal of 3 bases from V and 8 bases from J, the junction contained 6 bases not matched to a gene. The germline V gene encodes CDR1 ENHRY and CDR2 SYGVKD. CDR3 length: 14 residues. In the original processing: Amplification from reference gene primers served as the basis for estimated nucleated cell counts. Sequencing was performed with immunoSEQ multiplex PCR; in TCRdb, only in-frame clones are kept and a portion is missing. The DNA gave D and trimming, while V, J and clone size come from that table. This table has about 270,000 clones, approximately 89% appearing once. The chain links TRBV10-3 to TRBJ2-4; 8 bases match TRBD1. Sequencing was performed on peripheral blood. This sequence originates from a woman aged 45 to 65 with acute or convalescent COVID-19. This CDR3 reads CAISDSDRVDIQYF. The CDR3 DNA follows: TGTGCCATCAGTGATTCGGACAGGGTTGACATTCAGTACTTC.